What follows are 13 T cell receptor beta chains derived from one specimen sequenced in a study of cytomegalovirus exposure and HLA in healthy donors. The data were produced by immunoSEQ multiplex PCR, yet TCRdb's version contains in-frame clones alone and is incomplete. The sample holds around 150,000 clones, around four fifths seen once. Sample: PBMCs. Every receptor here comes from a man aged 25-40 years in good health and CMV-seropositive.

The chain links TRBV5-6 to TRBJ2-1; 10 nucleotides align to TRBD1. CDR1 is SGHDT, CDR2 YYEEEE, per germline. The CDR3 length is 15 residues. V lost 3 bases to trimming and J lost 7 bases; unmatched junction nucleotides: 7. CDR3 coding DNA: TGTGCCAGCAGCTCCGGGACAGGGGAAGGGAATGAGCAGTTCTTC. Translated: CASSSGTGEGNEQFF.

This rearrangement joins TRBV19 to TRBJ1-4, with 9 bases lining up with TRBD1. CDR1 and CDR2 (germline): LNHDA, SQIVND (reference sequence). Germline trimming cut 5 bases from V and 7 bases from J; bases unmatched to any gene: 17. This CDR3 is built from 18 residues. The chain's CDR3 is CASSLLDRGGPRFEKLFF. CDR3 coding DNA: TGTGCCAGTAGTCTATTGGACAGGGGAGGACCGCGCTTTGAAAAACTGTTTTTT.

This clone was seen a few times. The genes are TRBV11-2 and TRBJ1-5; the match to TRBD1 covers 7 bases. Germline V CDR1 and CDR2: SGHAT, FQNNGV. The CDR3 spans 12 residues. V dropped 5 bases and J dropped 10; count of bases not matched to a gene: 5. CDR3 amino acids: CASSERTGPQHF. Written as DNA, the CDR3 is TGTGCCAGCAGCGAAAGGACAGGCCCCCAGCATTTT.

The genes are TRBV5-4 and TRBJ2-7, with 8 bases matching TRBD1. Losses at the gene ends were 2 bases for V and 7 bases for J; bases not matched to a gene: 11. CDR1 and CDR2 from the germline V gene are SGHNT and YYREEE (reference sequence). The CDR3 contains 15 residues. The CDR3 bases are TGTGCCAGCAGCTTCCCGGGGCAGGGGGCTCGAGAGCAGTACTTC. Protein product: CASSFPGQGAREQYF.

V and J are TRBV19 and TRBJ1-1, with 9 bases lining up with TRBD1. Trimming cost V 8 bases and J 1 base; bases outside gene matches: 14. CDR1 and CDR2 from the germline V gene are LNHDA and SQIVND (reference sequence). The CDR3 is 17 amino acids. CDR3 DNA sequence: TGTGCCAGTCGCCAATTATCTACGGGACAGGGGAACACTGAAGCTTTCTTT. Protein: CASRQLSTGQGNTEAFF.

The V gene is TRBV7-2, the J gene TRBJ2-7; tentative D call: TRBD2 (6 bases). The germline CDR1 and CDR2 sequences are SGHTA and FQGNSA. V was cut by 5 bases and J by 6 bases, with 17 bases left in between. The CDR3 sequence is 14 residues long. Here the CDR3 reads CASSPSPGVGEQYF. The CDR3 DNA reads TGTGCCAGCAGCCCAAGTCCGGGAGTCGGCGAGCAGTACTTC. Full variable domain (remainder filled in from reference TRBV7-2 and TRBJ2-7): GAGVSQSPSNKVTEKGKDVELRCDPISGHTALYWYRQSLGQGLEFLIYFQGNSAPDKSGLPSDRFSAERTGGSVSTLTIQRTQQEDSAVYLCASSPSPGVGEQYFGPGTRLTVT.

This clone was seen a handful of times. The chain has TRBV20-1 and TRBJ1-1; D unresolved. Germline CDR1 DFQATT, CDR2 SNEGSKA (reference sequence). This CDR3 comprises 11 residues. In DNA, the CDR3 is TGCAGCACTGAGGTAAACACTGAAGCTTTCTTT. This sequence encodes CSTEVNTEAFF.

This CDR3 is CASSLRGGDLGTQYF. CDR3 sequence (DNA): TGTGCCAGCAGCTTACGCGGGGGGGACCTGGGGACGCAGTATTTT. V gene TRBV5-5 combines with J gene TRBJ2-3; 9 positions agree with TRBD2. The CDR3 is 15 amino acids. J was trimmed by 9 bases and V by 2 bases; bases with no gene match: 10. Per germline, CDR1 SGHKS and CDR2 YYEKEE (reference sequence).

The gene calls are TRBV4-3 and TRBJ1-1; the D gene is possibly TRBD1 (5 bases). CDR1 and CDR2 from the germline V gene are LGHNA and YSLEER. The ends were cut back, 0 bases at V and 11 bases at J, with 16 bases in the middle. The CDR3 is made up of 14 amino acids. The CDR3 nucleotides are TGCGCCAGCAGCCAAGATGGGCAGGGAAAATCGGCTTTCTTT. It specifies CASSQDGQGKSAFF.

In this sample, this clone turned up once. The gene calls are TRBV5-4 and TRBJ2-7; 9 nucleotides match TRBD1. The junction had 10 bases not matched to a gene; V was cut back by 3 bases and J by 6 bases. The V gene's germline CDR1 is SGHNT and CDR2 YYREEE (reference sequence). This CDR3 comprises 15 residues. The CDR3 coding sequence is TGTGCCAGCAGCTCGCTAGGGACAGGGTACGTCGAGCAGTACTTC. Residues: CASSSLGTGYVEQYF.

The rearrangement joins TRBV4-3 to TRBJ1-2; D is possibly TRBD1 (5 bases). The ends were cut back, 1 base at V and 8 bases at J, with 14 bases in the middle. From germline, CDR1 is LGHNA and CDR2 YSLEER. The CDR3 is 14 residues long. The DNA for the CDR3 is TGCGCCAGCAGCCAAGGTGGAGGGGCTTACGGCTACACCTTC. This gives the protein CASSQGGGAYGYTF.

V gene TRBV15 combines with J gene TRBJ2-7; D is uncertain. V gave up 0 bases and J gave up 4 bases, with 4 bases separating them. The CDR3 has 12 residues. Germline V gene lookup returns CDR1 LNHNV and CDR2 YYDKDF (reference sequence). Written as DNA, the CDR3 is TGTGCCACCAGCAGAGATTATTACGAGCAGTACTTC. It yields the protein CATSRDYYEQYF.

The chain couples TRBV5-1 to TRBJ1-3; 12 positions match TRBD1. Germline V lookup: CDR1 SGHRS, CDR2 YFSETQ. CDR3 length equals 15 residues. The J segment lost 5 bases and the V segment lost 5 bases, leaving 5 bases of the junction unmatched. The CDR3 loop is CASRPGQGARNTIYF. CDR3 DNA: TGCGCCAGCAGACCGGGACAGGGGGCTCGAAACACCATATATTTT.